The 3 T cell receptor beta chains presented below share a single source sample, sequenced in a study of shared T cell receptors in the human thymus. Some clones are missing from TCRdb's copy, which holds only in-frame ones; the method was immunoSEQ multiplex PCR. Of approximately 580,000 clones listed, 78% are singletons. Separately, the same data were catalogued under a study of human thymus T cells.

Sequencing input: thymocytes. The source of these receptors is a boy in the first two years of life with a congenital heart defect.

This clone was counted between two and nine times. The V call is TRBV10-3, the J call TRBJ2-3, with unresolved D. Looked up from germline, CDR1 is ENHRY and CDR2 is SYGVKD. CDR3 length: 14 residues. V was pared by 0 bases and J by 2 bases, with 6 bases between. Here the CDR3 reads CAISESADTDTQYF. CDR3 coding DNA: TGTGCCATCAGTGAGTCGGCAGACACAGATACGCAGTATTTT.

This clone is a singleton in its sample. The CDR3 sequence: CASSITGYETQYF. The CDR3 DNA reads as TGTGCCAGCAGCATCACAGGGTACGAGACCCAGTACTTC. The chain carries TRBV6-1 and TRBJ2-5; perhaps TRBD1 as D (6 bases). Germline loops: CDR1 MNHNS, CDR2 SASEGT. V shed 6 bases and J shed 5 bases, with 13 bases lying between them. CDR3 size: 13 residues.

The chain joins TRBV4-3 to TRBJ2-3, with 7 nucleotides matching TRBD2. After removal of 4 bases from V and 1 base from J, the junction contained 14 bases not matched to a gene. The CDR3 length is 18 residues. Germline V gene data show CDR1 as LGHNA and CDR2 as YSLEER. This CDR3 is CASSPGLENYSGTDTQYF. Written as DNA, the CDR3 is TGCGCCAGCAGCCCCGGACTAGAGAATTATTCAGGCACAGATACGCAGTATTTT.